These 16 T cell receptor beta chains came from one sample sequenced in a study of OX40 agonist ivuxolimab in advanced cancers. Sequencing used immunoSEQ multiplex PCR; TCRdb keeps in-frame clones, though not all of them. Here the sample spans 66,000 or so clones, approximately 83% being singletons. This sample comprised CD4+ or CD8+ T cells sorted from blood, obtained in a trial of the OX40 agonist ivuxolimab. Receptor source: an adult with an advanced solid tumor such as melanoma, head and neck, liver or kidney cancer.

The CDR3 spells CASARPGNQPQHF. In nucleotides, the CDR3 is TGTGCCAGCGCCAGGCCGGGCAATCAGCCCCAGCATTTT. V gene TRBV28 combines with J gene TRBJ1-5; D not resolved. CDR1 is MDHEN and CDR2 is SYDVKM in the germline V gene. Trimming removed 8 bases from V and 2 bases from J, with 10 bases in between. CDR3 length: 13 residues.

This clone was seen just once. The V and J genes are TRBV19 and TRBJ1-1, with D possibly TRBD1 on 6 matching bases. V lost 9 bases to trimming and J lost 5 bases, with 16 bases between them. The germline V gene encodes CDR1 LNHDA and CDR2 SQIVND (reference sequence). The CDR3 covers 13 residues. The CDR3 loop reads CASSLLQGTEAFF. The CDR3 region has the DNA TGTGCCAGCTCGCTTTTACAGGGTACTGAAGCTTTCTTT.

V usage is TRBV29-1 and J usage is TRBJ1-2, with 7 positions matching TRBD1. Trimming removed 6 bases from V and 8 bases from J; junction bases left unmatched: 15. The length of the CDR3 is 14 residues. The germline gives CDR1 SQVTM, CDR2 ANQGSEA. The DNA of the CDR3 is TGCAGCGTCGCTAACCAGGGGGGGCTGGCCGGCTACACCTTC. Translated: CSVANQGGLAGYTF.

The chain's CDR3 is CARSSVAPGLPGNTIYF. Written as DNA, the CDR3 is TGTGCCAGAAGCTCCGTCGCTCCAGGGCTTCCTGGAAACACCATATATTTT. The genes are TRBV7-5 and TRBJ1-3; the DNA was not used to check the table's D call, TRBD1. TRBV7-5 is shown as a pseudogene. The CDR3 loop spans 17 amino acids.

The chain carries TRBV18 and TRBJ1-1, with D possibly being TRBD1 (6 bases). CDR1 and CDR2 (germline): KGHSH, LQKENI. Trimming removed 5 bases from V and 1 base from J, with 14 bases in between. This CDR3 contains 15 residues. CDR3 nucleotide sequence: TGTGCCAGCTCAATTCCGGGACACAAGAACACTGAAGCTTTCTTT. As protein: CASSIPGHKNTEAFF.

The chain carries TRBV5-5 and TRBJ2-5; 7 bases line up with TRBD1. With V trimmed by 3 bases and J by 4 bases, 9 bases remained unmatched. This CDR3 comprises 15 residues. Germline V gene data show CDR1 as SGHKS and CDR2 as YYEKEE (reference sequence). CDR3 amino acids: CASSSGPTGLETQYF. CDR3 DNA: TGTGCCAGCAGCTCTGGACCGACAGGGTTAGAGACCCAGTACTTC.

The chain combines TRBV6-1 with TRBJ1-1; D gene unclear. V lost 2 bases and J 12 bases, leaving 4 bases between the germline ends. The germline V gene encodes CDR1 MNHNS and CDR2 SASEGT. There are 9 residues in the CDR3. DNA of the CDR3: TGTGCCAGCAGTGAATTCCCTTTCTTT. Residues: CASSEFPFF.

The CDR3 loop reads CASSGTRKGHTEAFF. CDR3 DNA sequence: TGTGCCAGCAGTGGGACAAGAAAAGGGCACACTGAAGCTTTCTTT. The rearrangement uses TRBV6-4 and TRBJ1-1; weak D call: TRBD1 (5 bases). Per the germline V gene, CDR1 is MRHNA and CDR2 is SNTAGT. The CDR3 is 15 amino acids. V dropped 4 bases and J dropped 3 bases, with 15 bases sitting between them.

In the case of this clone: One junction end does not reproduce the germline sequence, and a read error may be involved. The chain recombines TRBV7-7 with TRBJ2-1; a possible D gene is TRBD2 (5 bases). The germline V gene encodes CDR1 SSHAT and CDR2 FNYEAQ (reference sequence). The CDR3 totals 13 residues. In DNA, the CDR3 is TGTGCTAGCAGCTTAGCCCCCCGGGATCCCCAGTTCTTC. Its protein is CASSLAPRDPQFF.

V is TRBV6-6 and J is TRBJ1-4, with 8 nucleotides matching TRBD1. This CDR3 contains 16 residues. Per germline, CDR1 MNHNY and CDR2 SVGAGI (reference sequence). The junction had 4 bases not matched to a gene; V was cut back by 4 bases and J by 0 bases. The chain's CDR3 is CASSSPGQATNEKLFF. The CDR3 nucleotides are TGTGCCAGCAGTTCTCCGGGACAGGCAACTAATGAAAAACTGTTTTTT.

V usage is TRBV11-2 and J usage is TRBJ1-2, with D unresolved. V dropped 5 bases and J dropped 3 bases, with 13 bases sitting between them. CDR1 SGHAT and CDR2 FQNNGV come from the germline V gene. CDR3 length: 14 residues. The CDR3 nucleotides read TGTGCCAGCAGCCTCCGACCCCTGGACTATGGCTACACCTTC. Translated, it gives CASSLRPLDYGYTF.

The rearrangement links TRBV6-5 to TRBJ1-2, with D perhaps matching TRBD1 (5 bases). V was shortened by 6 bases and J by 5 bases, with 13 bases between the two germline ends. This CDR3 contains 13 residues. Germline V gene sequence: CDR1 MNHEY, CDR2 SVGAGI. The CDR3 region is CASSNSQVYGYTF. The CDR3 DNA follows: TGTGCCAGCAGCAACTCACAGGTGTATGGCTACACCTTC.

This chain uses TRBV23-1 with TRBJ1-4; no clear D. TRBV23-1 belongs to the ORF category, with a function that is uncertain. The CDR3 extends over 16 amino acids. The germline V and J ends were trimmed by 0 bases and 7 bases, with 15 bases remaining between them. This chain's CDR3 is CASSQSSIQGSEKLFF. The CDR3 DNA reads as TGCGCCAGCAGTCAATCCTCGATCCAAGGGAGTGAAAAACTGTTTTTT.

The sample holds many counts of this clone. The J gene is TRBJ1-5, the V gene TRBV28, with D unclear. CDR1 and CDR2 (germline): MDHEN, SYDVKM. Trimming took off 3 bases at V and 1 base at J, with 10 bases between the two ends. The CDR3 sequence is 15 residues long. The CDR3 region is CASSLYLASNQPQHF. The CDR3 coding sequence is TGTGCCAGCAGTTTGTACCTCGCGAGCAATCAGCCCCAGCATTTT.

The J gene is TRBJ1-4, the V gene TRBV19, with D possibly TRBD1 on 6 matching bases. In germline, CDR1 is LNHDA, CDR2 SQIVND (reference sequence). The V gene lost 3 bases and the J gene lost 8 bases, with 13 bases spanning the gap. The CDR3 contains 14 residues. CDR3 nucleotides: TGTGCCAGTAGTATTCAACAGGGAAGCGAAAAACTGTTTTTT. Translating it yields CASSIQQGSEKLFF.

The rearrangement uses TRBV5-4 and TRBJ1-3; D is ambiguous. Germline V gene lookup returns CDR1 SGHNT and CDR2 YYREEE (reference sequence). The CDR3 loop spans 15 amino acids. Between the trimmed V and J ends, which lost 3 bases and 6 bases, there was a span of 16 bases. CDR3 coding DNA: TGTGCCAGCAGCTCTGGATCAAAACTGGAAAACACCATATATTTT. It encodes CASSSGSKLENTIYF.